This TCR beta chain originates from a study of identical twins. This clonotype appeared a few times. The antigen is unknown. TCRdb itself ran the 5' RACE reads through MiXCR, one entry per CDR3 protein. In the table there are 350,000 or so distinct CDR3 sequences, about 10% of which are singletons. Study-wide results and caveats: Within twin pairs, the out-of-frame alpha sequences they shared showed excess low generation probability. Reduced insertions were recorded for abundant cord blood beta clonotypes, with no such pattern in memory repertoires.

From germline, CDR1 is DFQATT and CDR2 SNEGSKA (reference sequence). The length of the CDR3 is 11 residues. Trimming left V 1 base short and J 5 bases short, with 5 bases between. The rearrangement joins TRBV20-1 to TRBJ2-5, with unresolved D. Sequencing was carried out using naive T cells sorted from blood. The sequence derives from a woman in her forties or fifties in good health. CDR3 DNA sequence: TGCAGTGCTAGAGTTGTGGAGACCCAGTACTTC. It translates to CSARVVETQYF.